This T cell receptor beta chain emerged from a study of beta chain features in type 1 diabetes. CD45RO/CCR7/CD25/CD127/CD95/CD27 separated CD4+ naive, central memory, regulatory and stem cell-like memory cells by sorting. This clone was picked up a small number of times. Antigen specificity is unknown. Germline V gene sequence: CDR1 SGHTA, CDR2 FQGNSA. The junction had 7 bases not matched to a gene; V was cut back by 3 bases and J by 14 bases. The CDR3 runs 12 residues. Whole-study results and caveats: At VDJ recombination sites, type 1 diabetes patients had fewer insertions and more deleted nucleotides. Within the patient group, naive, central memory and Treg TCRB repertoires appeared more similar to each other than within healthy donors.

Reverse transcribing all isolated RNA meant expressed TCRB transcripts were sequenced. Produced via immunoSEQ multiplex PCR; TCRdb's table is partial and in-frame only. Of roughly 610,000 clones in the sample, roughly a sixth were seen once. The material sequenced was naive CD4+ T cells from blood. J is TRBJ2-3 and V is TRBV7-2; 8 bases map to TRBD1. The TCR was taken from a man in his late teens or twenties in good health. The CDR3 coding sequence is TGTGCCAGCAGCTTCTGGACAGGGATTGGGTATTTT. Amino acid sequence: CASSFWTGIGYF.